Listed here are 10 T cell receptor beta chains from one sample, sequenced in a study of cytomegalovirus exposure and HLA in healthy donors. The PCR employed 60 Vbeta primers together with 13 Jbeta primers. Some clones are missing from TCRdb's copy, which holds only in-frame ones; the method was immunoSEQ multiplex PCR. Its table records 65,000 to 90,000 clones. The source material was PBMCs. All receptors come from a female donor in good health and CMV-seropositive.

The chain is built from TRBV18 and TRBJ1-2; D might be TRBD1 (6 bases). V shed 4 bases and J shed 5 bases, with 20 bases lying between them. The CDR3 has 16 residues. CDR1 and CDR2 from the germline V gene are KGHSH and LQKENI. Here the CDR3 reads CASSLSLQGSRYGYTF. In DNA, the CDR3 is TGTGCCAGCTCACTTAGTTTACAGGGTTCTCGGTATGGCTACACCTTC.

V usage is TRBV6-5 and J usage is TRBJ2-7, with 9 bases lining up with TRBD2. V trimming: 6 bases; J trimming: 1 base; junction bases outside the gene matches: 4. The CDR3 loop spans 14 amino acids. Germline V CDR1 and CDR2: MNHEY, SVGAGI. In DNA form, the CDR3 reads TGTGCCAGCAGCAGACTAGCGGAATCCTACGAGCAGTACTTC. This translates into CASSRLAESYEQYF.

The CDR3 nucleotides read TGTGCCAGCAGTGAAGAAGGTTTTCGGCGGGGGGCGTTCAATGAGCAGTTCTTC. This translates into CASSEEGFRRGAFNEQFF. The rearrangement joins TRBV6-1 to TRBJ2-1, with 8 bases lining up with TRBD2. The CDR3 contains 18 residues. Germline V gene sequence: CDR1 MNHNS, CDR2 SASEGT. Losses at the gene ends were 1 base for V and 6 bases for J; bases not matched to a gene: 14.

The CDR3 nucleotides read TGCGCCAGCAGCCAAGACTCCGGGACTAGCGGGGGAGAGACCTACGAGCAGTACTTC. Translated, it gives CASSQDSGTSGGETYEQYF. The V gene is TRBV4-3, the J gene TRBJ2-7; the match to TRBD2 covers 14 bases. The V and J ends lost 0 bases and 2 bases, in that order; junction bases with no gene match: 9. The V gene's germline CDR1 is LGHNA and CDR2 YSLEER. This CDR3 is 19 amino acids long.

V is TRBV28 and J is TRBJ1-2, with 10 bases that match TRBD1. V gave up 3 bases and J gave up 4 bases; unmatched junction bases: 2. CDR1 and CDR2 (germline): MDHEN, SYDVKM. CDR3 length: 14 amino acids. The CDR3: CASSFWTGGYGYTF. CDR3 nucleotide sequence: TGTGCCAGCAGTTTCTGGACAGGGGGCTATGGCTACACCTTC.

The chain joins TRBV5-1 to TRBJ2-7; 7 nucleotides match TRBD1. Unmatched junction bases numbered 3, after V lost 0 bases and J lost 3 bases. The CDR3 sequence is 14 residues long. CDR1 and CDR2 (germline): SGHRS, YFSETQ. This chain's CDR3 is CASSLGGQLYEQYF. Written as DNA, the CDR3 is TGCGCCAGCAGCTTGGGGGGACAGCTCTACGAGCAGTACTTC.

CDR3 residues: CASRRVANTEAFF. Written as DNA, the CDR3 is TGTGCCAGCAGGAGGGTAGCGAACACTGAAGCTTTCTTT. This chain joins TRBV6-4 and TRBJ1-1; D is unresolved. This CDR3 is 13 amino acids long. V was trimmed by 6 bases and J by 1 base, leaving 9 bases between them. Germline V CDR1 and CDR2: MRHNA, SNTAGT.

J is TRBJ1-2 and V is TRBV7-6, with 7 bases lining up with TRBD1. The trim removed 5 bases at V and 5 bases at J, leaving 2 bases unmatched. CDR1 and CDR2 from the germline V gene are SGHVS and FNYEAQ. The CDR3 loop spans 12 amino acids. The CDR3 reads CASSPTGYGYTF. The DNA of the CDR3 is TGTGCCAGCAGCCCGACAGGGTATGGCTACACCTTC. Full variable domain (missing parts from reference TRBV7-6 and TRBJ1-2): GAGVSQSPRYKVTKRGQDVALRCDPISGHVSLYWYRQALGQGPEFLTYFNYEAQQDKSGLPNDRFSAERPEGSISTLTIQRTEQRDSAMYRCASSPTGYGYTFGSGTRLTVV.

The chain joins TRBV6-4 to TRBJ1-5; no clear D. Deletions cut 0 bases from V and 0 bases from J, with 12 bases between. The CDR3 contains 17 residues. Germline CDR1 and CDR2: MRHNA and SNTAGT. The CDR3 DNA reads as TGTGCCAGCAGTGACTCGCTCATGGCATATAGCAATCAGCCCCAGCATTTT. It yields the protein CASSDSLMAYSNQPQHF.

V and J are TRBV14 and TRBJ2-1; 10 nucleotides match TRBD2. This CDR3 contains 17 residues. V shed 2 bases, J shed 4 bases, and the junction held 8 bases outside the gene matches. CDR1 is SGHDN, CDR2 FVKESK, per germline. CDR3 region: CASSQPPDSGGYNEQFF. CDR3 nucleotide sequence: TGTGCCAGCAGCCAACCTCCGGATAGCGGGGGGTACAATGAGCAGTTCTTC.